A single sample is the source of the 19 T cell receptor beta chains below, sequenced in a study of regulatory T cells in long-lasting Graves disease. Time point indicated: newly diagnosed GD, antithyroid drugs for less than 3 months. PBMC-derived RNA was used for the TCR library. In building TCR beta libraries, iRepertoire HTBI primers were used together with Arm-PCR of CDR3 regions. TCRdb re-called the multiplex PCR reads through MiXCR, storing one row per CDR3 protein. Found here are 550,000 or so distinct CDR3 sequences, approximately 12% of them singletons; the top ten hold about 8.3%. The sample also formed part of further work on T cells in Graves' hyperthyroidism and ophthalmopathy.

The source was peripheral blood mononuclear cells (PBMCs), collected at new diagnosis, from a patient treated with antithyroid drugs. These receptor sequences come from a woman in her 30s with Graves disease.

The chain couples TRBV7-2 to TRBJ2-6, with D possibly being TRBD2 (6 bases). V dropped 2 bases and J dropped 8 bases, with 22 bases sitting between them. CDR1 SGHTA and CDR2 FQGNSA come from the germline V gene. The CDR3 spans 18 residues. The CDR3 DNA reads as TGTGCCAGCAGCTTAAGCCTACTGGCGGGATTTGAGACCAACGTCCTGACTTTC. This encodes CASSLSLLAGFETNVLTF.

This clonotype was seen ten or more times. The rearrangement uses TRBV19 and TRBJ1-1; D is perhaps TRBD1 (5 bases). The germline gives CDR1 LNHDA, CDR2 SQIVND (reference sequence). V was pared by 2 bases and J by 4 bases, with 14 bases between. CDR3 length: 15 residues. The CDR3 region is CASSIQGSPGTEAFF. The CDR3 DNA reads TGTGCCAGTAGTATACAGGGTTCTCCCGGCACTGAAGCTTTCTTT.

The sample holds many counts of this clonotype. V gene TRBV6-2 or TRBV6-3 combines with J gene TRBJ1-2; no reliable D call. The CDR3 loop spans 17 amino acids. V was trimmed by 4 bases and J by 0 bases, leaving 18 bases between them. CDR1 is MNHEY, CDR2 SVGEGT, per germline. This CDR3 is CASSLSPIGIANYGYTF. Here the CDR3 DNA reads TGTGCCAGCAGTTTATCGCCGATAGGAATAGCTAACTATGGCTACACCTTC.

This clonotype was seen repeatedly, ten times or more. This rearrangement joins TRBV7-9 to TRBJ2-5, with D maybe TRBD1 (6 bases). V was pared by 5 bases and J by 5 bases, with 15 bases between. The CDR3 runs 14 residues. Germline V gene data show CDR1 as SEHNR and CDR2 as FQNEAQ (reference sequence). CDR3 bases: TGTGCCAGCAGCCCAAGACAGGCGGTGGAGACCCAGTACTTC. It yields the protein CASSPRQAVETQYF.

This clonotype was observed many times. The CDR3 loop is CASSWGGSYYNEQFF. CDR3 DNA: TGTGCCAGCAGTTGGGGCGGCTCGTATTACAATGAGCAGTTCTTC. V is TRBV12-3 or TRBV12-4 and J is TRBJ2-1, with D possibly TRBD1 on 5 matching bases. The CDR3 is 15 residues long. The V end was cut by 4 bases, the J end by 4 bases, with 14 bases between.

This clonotype was seen a handful of times. This chain connects TRBV4-1 to TRBJ1-1, with TRBD1 identical over 8 bases. CDR3 length: 15 amino acids. The germline CDR1 and CDR2 sequences are MGHRA and YSYEKL. The V and J ends lost 7 bases and 0 bases, in that order; junction bases with no gene match: 7. The CDR3, as DNA: TGCGCCAGCAAGGCCAGGGGGCGAATGAACACTGAAGCTTTCTTT. Encoded protein: CASKARGRMNTEAFF.

The rearrangement links TRBV10-3 to TRBJ2-7; 11 bases fit TRBD2. Germline V CDR1 and CDR2: ENHRY, SYGVKD. The CDR3 has 18 residues. J gave up 4 bases and V 2 bases, and 13 bases lay outside the gene matches. The CDR3 loop reads CAISEGLAGPIVTYEQYF. The DNA of the CDR3 is TGTGCCATCAGTGAGGGACTAGCGGGCCCGATAGTTACTTACGAGCAGTACTTC.

With regard to this clonotype: A much larger clone sits a single nucleotide away, making a read error possible. The genes are TRBV11-2 and TRBJ2-4; 10 nucleotides match TRBD2. Gene TRBJ2-1 matches the end of the DNA better, so the J call may be wrong. This CDR3 spans 21 amino acids. Germline CDR1 is SGHAT and CDR2 is FQNNGV. CDR3 nucleotide sequence: TGTGCCAGCAGCTTCGTTCGGGATAGGACTAGCGGAGATACGGCCAAAAACATTCAGTTCTTC. Its protein is CASSFVRDRTSGDTAKNIQFF.

This clonotype was picked up many times. The chain recombines TRBV7-9 with TRBJ1-1; 7 bases align to TRBD1. The CDR3 is 12 residues long. Per germline, CDR1 SEHNR and CDR2 FQNEAQ (reference sequence). The CDR3 DNA is TGTGCGTCCACAGGGGCGAGCACTGAAGCTTTCTTT. This codes for CASTGASTEAFF.

This clonotype was seen at least ten times. This chain joins TRBV7-9 and TRBJ2-5; a possible D gene is TRBD1 (5 bases). V was cut by 2 bases and J by 5 bases, with 18 bases left in between. CDR1 and CDR2 from the germline V gene are SEHNR and FQNEAQ (reference sequence). The CDR3 covers 16 residues. CDR3 DNA: TGTGCCAGCAGCTTAAAGCCGGCAGGGAACTTCGAGACCCAGTACTTC. Translated: CASSLKPAGNFETQYF.

Comments on this clonotype: Being one base from a much bigger clone, this may be a read error. The conserved phenylalanine or tryptophan normally closing the CDR3 is absent here, so this likely arose from a read error. This chain links TRBV20-1 with TRBJ2-5; TRBD2 matches at 7 bases. The junction had 7 bases not matched to a gene; V was cut back by 6 bases and J by 3 bases. The CDR3 is made up of 13 amino acids. The V gene's germline CDR1 is DFQATT and CDR2 SNEGSKA (reference sequence). This chain's CDR3 is CSAQQRGKETQYS. As DNA, the CDR3 is TGCAGTGCACAACAGCGGGGAAAAGAGACCCAGTACTCC.

This clonotype was detected many times. This chain links TRBV6-1 with TRBJ1-1; TRBD1 is a possible D gene (5 bases). This CDR3 contains 15 residues. The V and J ends lost 5 bases and 0 bases respectively, with 13 bases between them. The germline V gene has CDR1 MNHNS and CDR2 SASEGT. The CDR3 DNA is TGTGCCAGCAGTCCACCGGGACGTATGAACACTGAAGCTTTCTTT. It is translated as CASSPPGRMNTEAFF.

At least ten counts were recorded for this clonotype. CDR3 protein: CASSLNVAGNIQYF. CDR3 DNA sequence: TGTGCCAGCAGCTTAAATGTTGCAGGAAACATTCAGTACTTC. The chain combines TRBV7-8 with TRBJ2-4; no clear D. CDR3 length equals 14 residues. Germline V lookup: CDR1 SGHVS, CDR2 FQNEAQ. V lost 2 bases to trimming and J lost 6 bases, with 11 bases between them.

This clonotype was picked up many times. This rearrangement joins TRBV5-1 to TRBJ2-7; 7 bases match TRBD2. This CDR3 comprises 15 residues. Germline V gene data show CDR1 as SGHRS and CDR2 as YFSETQ. Trimming at V came to 0 bases and at J to 3 bases, leaving 6 bases not matched to a gene. CDR3 in amino acids: CASSLGRGGIYEQYF. The CDR3 DNA sequence: TGCGCCAGCAGCTTGGGGCGGGGAGGGATCTACGAGCAGTACTTC.

This clonotype has at least ten counts. This rearrangement joins TRBV28 to TRBJ2-3; no reliable D call. This CDR3 is built from 13 residues. Germline V lookup: CDR1 MDHEN, CDR2 SYDVKM. Trimming took off 7 bases at V and 2 bases at J, with 10 bases between the two ends. DNA for the CDR3: TGTGCCAGCAATAAGGGATACACAGATACGCAGTATTTT. Its protein product is CASNKGYTDTQYF. The full variable domain, in which reference TRBV28 and TRBJ2-3 provide the parts outside the CDR3, is DVKVTQSSRYLVKRTGEKVFLECVQDMDHENMFWYRQDPGLGLRLIYFSYDVKMKEKGDIPEGYSVSREKKERFSLILESASTNQTSMYLCASNKGYTDTQYFGPGTRLTVL.

This clonotype appeared a few times. The junction does not match germline at one end; this may be a read error. The CDR3 protein is CASSPGTGTYEQHF. The CDR3 DNA is TGTGCCAGCAGCCCCGGTACAGGGACCTACGAGCAGCACTTC. V is TRBV6-1 and J is TRBJ2-7; D may be TRBD1 (6 bases). This CDR3 has 14 residues. Germline CDR1 reads MNHNS; CDR2 reads SASEGT.

This clonotype occurred many times. V is TRBV27 and J is TRBJ1-2, with D tentatively TRBD1 (5 bases). Per the germline V gene, CDR1 is MNHEY and CDR2 is SMNVEV (reference sequence). This CDR3 comprises 13 residues. The V gene lost 3 bases and the J gene lost 4 bases, with 9 bases spanning the gap. The CDR3 sequence: CASSLYQGYGYTF. The CDR3 region has the DNA TGTGCCAGCAGTTTGTACCAGGGCTATGGCTACACCTTC.

At least ten counts were recorded for this clonotype. The CDR3 region is CASSQDWQVYEQFF. The CDR3 DNA follows: TGTGCCAGCAGCCAAGATTGGCAAGTATATGAGCAGTTCTTC. The chain joins TRBV3-1 to TRBJ2-1; no reliable D call. Germline lookup yields CDR1 LGHDT and CDR2 YNNKEL (reference sequence). V was pared by 0 bases and J by 8 bases, with 11 bases between. There are 14 residues in the CDR3.

This clonotype has ten or more counts. The V gene is TRBV11-3, the J gene TRBJ1-1; D gene uncertain. Germline V gene lookup returns CDR1 SGHNT and CDR2 YENEEA. The germline V and J ends were trimmed by 4 bases and 0 bases, with 9 bases remaining between them. The CDR3 runs 14 residues. Here the CDR3 DNA reads TGTGCCAGCAGCTACAGCAACATGAACACTGAAGCTTTCTTT. Translation: CASSYSNMNTEAFF. The whole variable domain, remainder taken from reference TRBV11-3 and TRBJ1-1, is EAGVVQSPRYKIIEKKQPVAFWCNPISGHNTLYWYLQNLGQGPELLIRYENEEAVDDSQLPKDRFSAERLKGVDSTLKIQPAELGDSAVYLCASSYSNMNTEAFFGQGTRLTVV.